This T cell receptor (beta chain) originates from a study of T cell changes during pregnancy in multiple sclerosis. Germline CDR1 reads MNHEY; CDR2 reads SMNVEV (reference sequence). V was pared by 7 bases and J by 3 bases, with 10 bases of the junction left unmatched. The CDR3 consists of 15 residues. This table comes from immunoSEQ multiplex PCR, and its TCRdb copy is limited to in-frame clones, with some not included. The profile shows about 55,000 clones, roughly 93% of them singletons. The sample consisted of CD8+ T cells from peripheral blood mononuclear cells, taken in the second trimester of pregnancy. The source is a female donor with multiple sclerosis, enrolled in a pregnancy study. The genes are TRBV27 and TRBJ1-1; 8 bases map to TRBD1. In DNA form, the CDR3 reads TGTGCCAGCAACGGACAGGGAGATGGATACACTGAAGCTTTCTTT. As protein: CASNGQGDGYTEAFF.